The 14 T cell receptor beta chains presented below share a single source sample, sequenced in a study of blood T cell repertoires in COVID-19. The assay was immunoSEQ multiplex PCR, and TCRdb's table has in-frame clones only and misses some. The data hold about 52,000 clones, with around 86% observed a single time. The sample was peripheral blood. Receptors were obtained from a man aged 70 or older with active COVID-19.

The J gene is TRBJ1-6, the V gene TRBV10-3; 8 bases match TRBD1. The V and J ends lost 6 bases and 7 bases, in that order; junction bases with no gene match: 5. The CDR3 runs 14 residues. Germline V gene lookup returns CDR1 ENHRY and CDR2 SYGVKD. The CDR3 region is CAIREQGENSPLHF. CDR3 nucleotide sequence: TGTGCCATCAGAGAACAGGGGGAGAATTCACCCCTCCACTTT.

V gene TRBV11-2 combines with J gene TRBJ2-2; D possibly corresponds to TRBD2 (7 bases). Trimming pared 5 bases from V and 0 bases from J, leaving 13 bases between. The CDR3 contains 16 residues. CDR1 and CDR2 from the germline V gene are SGHAT and FQNNGV. CDR3 amino acids: CASSPVGGPNTGELFF. The CDR3 bases are TGTGCCAGCAGCCCTGTCGGGGGGCCGAACACCGGGGAGCTGTTTTTT. The entire variable domain, with the rest obtained from reference TRBV11-2 and TRBJ2-2, is as follows: EAGVAQSPRYKIIEKRQSVAFWCNPISGHATLYWYQQILGQGPKLLIQFQNNGVVDDSQLPKDRFSAERLKGVDSTLKIQPAKLEDSAVYLCASSPVGGPNTGELFFGEGSRLTVL.

The chain recombines TRBV6-1 with TRBJ1-5, with D maybe TRBD1 (5 bases). Germline CDR1 MNHNS, CDR2 SASEGT. Trimming removed 2 bases at V and 1 base at J, with 6 bases between. The CDR3 covers 14 residues. The CDR3 region has the DNA TGTGCCAGCAGTGAAACAGGAAGCAATCAGCCCCAGCATTTT. It codes for CASSETGSNQPQHF.

V and J are TRBV18 and TRBJ1-2, with no clear D. Germline V gene lookup returns CDR1 KGHSH and CDR2 LQKENI. The V end was cut by 3 bases, the J end by 4 bases, with 15 bases between. This CDR3 is 15 amino acids long. The CDR3 region has the DNA TGTGCCAGCTCACCCCCCCCACCCGGCGGCTATGGCTACACCTTC. Translating gives CASSPPPPGGYGYTF. The full variable domain, with the rest looked up from reference TRBV18 and TRBJ1-2, is NAGVMQNPRHLVRRRGQEARLRCSPMKGHSHVYWYRQLPEEGLKFMVYLQKENIIDESGMPKERFSAEFPKEGPSILRIQQVVRGDSAAYFCASSPPPPGGYGYTFGSGTRLTVV.

V gene TRBV7-2 combines with J gene TRBJ1-3, with D perhaps matching TRBD1 (5 bases). This CDR3 has 17 amino acids. The V and J ends lost 4 bases and 0 bases respectively, with 16 bases between them. Per the germline V gene, CDR1 is SGHTA and CDR2 is FQGNSA. The CDR3 sequence is CASSSTPVRASGNTIYF. CDR3 nucleotide sequence: TGTGCCAGCAGCTCAACCCCTGTCAGGGCCTCTGGAAACACCATATATTTT. The variable domain in full, with the rest retrieved from reference TRBV7-2 and TRBJ1-3, is GAGVSQSPSNKVTEKGKDVELRCDPISGHTALYWYRQSLGQGLEFLIYFQGNSAPDKSGLPSDRFSAERTGGSVSTLTIQRTQQEDSAVYLCASSSTPVRASGNTIYFGEGSWLTVV.

The chain carries TRBV18 and TRBJ2-3; D is unresolved. V lost 3 bases, J lost 12 bases, and 19 bases lay in between. The germline V gene has CDR1 KGHSH and CDR2 LQKENI. CDR3 length: 14 amino acids. The CDR3 region has the DNA TGTGCCAGCTCACCTAAACAGATTGAAAATGCACAGTATTTT. Amino acids: CASSPKQIENAQYF.

This clone was counted a few times. This rearrangement joins TRBV9 to TRBJ2-3; 8 nucleotides line up with TRBD2. Germline lookup yields CDR1 SGDLS and CDR2 YYNGEE. CDR3 length equals 19 residues. V dropped 4 bases and J dropped 0; count of bases not matched to a gene: 16. The CDR3 nucleotides are TGTGCCAGCAGCAGGGGACTAGAAAAACTATCGCCTAGCACAGATACGCAGTATTTT. Its translation: CASSRGLEKLSPSTDTQYF.

This chain connects TRBV30 to TRBJ2-7; tentatively, D is TRBD2 (5 bases). V gave up 6 bases and J gave up 5 bases, with 11 bases separating them. Germline CDR1 is GTSNPN and CDR2 is SVGIG (reference sequence). The CDR3 spans 11 residues. CDR3 sequence reads: CACGVYDEQYF. The DNA of the CDR3 is TGTGCCTGCGGGGTATACGACGAGCAGTACTTC.

The gene calls are TRBV5-5 and TRBJ2-3, with D unclear. This CDR3 spans 15 amino acids. CDR1 and CDR2 (germline): SGHKS, YYEKEE (reference sequence). With 4 bases removed from V and 5 bases from J, the gap between germline ends came to 17 bases. The CDR3: CASSPSRGVLDTQYF. In DNA form, the CDR3 reads TGTGCCAGCAGCCCGTCGAGAGGTGTATTAGATACGCAGTATTTT.

The CDR3 DNA follows: TGTGCCAGCAGCTTAGAGGGACCACAGGGAGACTATGGCTACACCTTC. Protein sequence: CASSLEGPQGDYGYTF. The chain uses TRBV7-2 and TRBJ1-2; D is possibly TRBD1 (6 bases). Germline CDR1 reads SGHTA; CDR2 reads FQGNSA. The V and J ends lost 1 base and 3 bases respectively, with 15 bases between them. The CDR3 is made up of 16 amino acids.

V and J are TRBV19 and TRBJ1-5; 10 bases are shared with TRBD1. Germline assignment: CDR1 LNHDA and CDR2 SQIVND (reference sequence). Trimming removed 7 bases from V and 1 base from J; junction bases left unmatched: 10. The CDR3 contains 17 residues. In DNA, the CDR3 is TGTGCCAGTACCGCGGGACAGGGGCGATTGAGCAATCAGCCCCAGCATTTT. Its protein product is CASTAGQGRLSNQPQHF.

J is TRBJ1-5 and V is TRBV27; the match to TRBD1 covers 7 bases. J gave up 0 bases and V 10 bases, and 6 bases lay outside the gene matches. This CDR3 contains 14 residues. Per the germline V gene, CDR1 is MNHEY and CDR2 is SMNVEV (reference sequence). In DNA, the CDR3 is TGTGCCACCGGGAGACAGGGTAGCAATCAGCCCCAGCATTTT. This sequence encodes CATGRQGSNQPQHF.

The rearrangement links TRBV9 to TRBJ1-3; D remains unclear. Between the trimmed V and J ends, which lost 7 bases and 0 bases, there was a span of 14 bases. Germline V gives CDR1 SGDLS, CDR2 YYNGEE. The CDR3 consists of 15 residues. The DNA for the CDR3 is TGTGCCAGCGCGGCGGGAGTATCCTCTGGAAACACCATATATTTT. Protein product: CASAAGVSSGNTIYF.

The rearrangement joins TRBV5-4 to TRBJ2-5; TRBD2 aligns across 7 bases. Looked up from germline, CDR1 is SGHNT and CDR2 is YYREEE (reference sequence). Trimming removed 4 bases from V and 2 bases from J; junction bases left unmatched: 11. The CDR3 has 16 amino acids. CDR3: CASSPPRASGQETQYF. CDR3 nucleotide sequence: TGTGCCAGCAGCCCCCCGCGGGCTAGCGGACAAGAGACCCAGTACTTC.